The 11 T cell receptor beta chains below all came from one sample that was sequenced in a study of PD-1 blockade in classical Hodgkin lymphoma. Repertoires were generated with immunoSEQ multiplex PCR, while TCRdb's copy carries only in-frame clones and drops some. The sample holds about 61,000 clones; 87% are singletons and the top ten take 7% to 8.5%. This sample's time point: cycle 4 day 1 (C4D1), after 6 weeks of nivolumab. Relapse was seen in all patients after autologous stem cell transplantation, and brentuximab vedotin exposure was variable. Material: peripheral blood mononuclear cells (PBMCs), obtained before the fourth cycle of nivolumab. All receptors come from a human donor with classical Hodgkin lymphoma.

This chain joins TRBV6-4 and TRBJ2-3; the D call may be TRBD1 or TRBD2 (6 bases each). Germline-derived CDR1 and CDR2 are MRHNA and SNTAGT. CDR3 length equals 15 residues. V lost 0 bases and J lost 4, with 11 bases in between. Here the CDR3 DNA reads TGTGCCAGCAGTGACTCGGAGGGGGGCCCAGATACGCAGTATTTT. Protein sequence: CASSDSEGGPDTQYF.

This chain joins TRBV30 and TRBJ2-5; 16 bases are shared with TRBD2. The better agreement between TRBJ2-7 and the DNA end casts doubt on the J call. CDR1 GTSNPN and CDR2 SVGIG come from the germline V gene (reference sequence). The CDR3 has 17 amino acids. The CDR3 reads CAWSPGLAGGPSYEQYF. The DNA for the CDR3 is TGTGCCTGGAGCCCGGGACTAGCGGGGGGGCCCTCCTACGAGCAGTACTTC.

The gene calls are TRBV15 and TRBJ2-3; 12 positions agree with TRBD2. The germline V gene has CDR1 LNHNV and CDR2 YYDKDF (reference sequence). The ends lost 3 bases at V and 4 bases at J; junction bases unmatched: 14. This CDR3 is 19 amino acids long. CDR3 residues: CATSSDPWRLAGAADTQYF. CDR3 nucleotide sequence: TGTGCCACCAGCAGTGACCCTTGGCGACTAGCGGGGGCTGCAGATACGCAGTATTTT.

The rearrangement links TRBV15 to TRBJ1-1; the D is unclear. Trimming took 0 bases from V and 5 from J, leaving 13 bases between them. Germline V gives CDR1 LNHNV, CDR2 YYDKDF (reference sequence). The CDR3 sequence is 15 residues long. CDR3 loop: CATSRDVLPGTEAFF. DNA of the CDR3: TGTGCCACCAGCAGAGATGTCCTCCCTGGGACTGAAGCTTTCTTT.

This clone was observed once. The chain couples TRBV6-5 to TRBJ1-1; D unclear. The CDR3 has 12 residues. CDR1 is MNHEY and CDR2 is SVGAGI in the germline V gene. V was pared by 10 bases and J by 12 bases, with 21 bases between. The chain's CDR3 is CATRLGGFETFF. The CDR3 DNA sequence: TGTGCCACCCGGCTCGGAGGGTTTGAGACTTTCTTT.

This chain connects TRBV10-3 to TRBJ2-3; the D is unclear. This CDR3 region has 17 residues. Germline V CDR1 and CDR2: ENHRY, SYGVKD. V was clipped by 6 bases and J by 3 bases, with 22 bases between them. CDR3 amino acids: CAISRIPYLPSTDTQYF. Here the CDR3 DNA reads TGTGCCATCAGCAGGATTCCCTATTTACCCTCTACAGATACGCAGTATTTT.

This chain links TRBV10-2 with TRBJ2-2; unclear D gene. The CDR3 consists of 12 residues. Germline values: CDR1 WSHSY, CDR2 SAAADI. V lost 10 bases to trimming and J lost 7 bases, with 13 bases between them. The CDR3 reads CAMADGHGELFF. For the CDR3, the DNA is TGCGCCATGGCGGACGGTCACGGGGAGCTGTTTTTT.

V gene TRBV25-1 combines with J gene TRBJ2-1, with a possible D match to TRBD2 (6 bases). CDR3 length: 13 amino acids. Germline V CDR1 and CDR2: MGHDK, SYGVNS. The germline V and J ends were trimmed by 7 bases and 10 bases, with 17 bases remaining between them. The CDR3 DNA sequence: TGTGCCAGCATGGGGTGGAGGGTGCAAGAGCAGTTCTTC. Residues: CASMGWRVQEQFF.

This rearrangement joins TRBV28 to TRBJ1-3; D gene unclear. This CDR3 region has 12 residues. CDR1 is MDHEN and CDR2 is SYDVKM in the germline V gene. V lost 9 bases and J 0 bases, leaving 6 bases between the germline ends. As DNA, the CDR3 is TGTGCCAGTGGGAGCTCTGGAAACACCATATATTTT. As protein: CASGSSGNTIYF. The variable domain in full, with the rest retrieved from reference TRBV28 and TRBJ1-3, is DVKVTQSSRYLVKRTGEKVFLECVQDMDHENMFWYRQDPGLGLRLIYFSYDVKMKEKGDIPEGYSVSREKKERFSLILESASTNQTSMYLCASGSSGNTIYFGEGSWLTVV.

Here the CDR3 reads CASSVGRGGTETQYF. In DNA, the CDR3 is TGTGCCAGCAGCGTCGGTCGGGGGGGCACAGAGACCCAGTACTTC. J is TRBJ2-5 and V is TRBV9; 8 bases line up with TRBD2. This CDR3 has 15 residues. The germline V gene encodes CDR1 SGDLS and CDR2 YYNGEE. Germline trimming cut 2 bases from V and 4 bases from J; bases unmatched to any gene: 7.

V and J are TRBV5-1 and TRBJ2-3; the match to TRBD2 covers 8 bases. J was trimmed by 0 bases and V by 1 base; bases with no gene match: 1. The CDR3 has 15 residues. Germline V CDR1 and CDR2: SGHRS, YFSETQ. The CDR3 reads CASSLSGGSTDTQYF. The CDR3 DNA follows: TGCGCCAGCAGCTTGAGCGGGGGAAGCACAGATACGCAGTATTTT.